Reported below is one TCR beta chain. Its antigen is unidentified. The entry originates in a study of T cells in localized non-small cell lung cancer. Whole-study findings and limits: Heterogeneity stays possible, as sequencing covered only one tumor region.

This CDR3 contains 17 residues. CDR1 is SGHRS, CDR2 YFSETQ, per germline. V gave up 0 bases and J gave up 2 bases; unmatched junction bases: 10. Produced via immunoSEQ multiplex PCR; TCRdb's table is partial and in-frame only. The data contain 6,000 or so clones, 14% to 15% of them singletons. This TCR was recovered from a male donor aged 60 or older with stage II squamous cell lung carcinoma. The chain couples TRBV5-1 to TRBJ1-1, with 7 positions matching TRBD1. The sample here was normal lung tissue next to the tumor, taken before any cancer treatment. CDR3 in DNA: TGCGCCAGCAGCTTGGGCGTGACAGGGACGGCCAACACTGAAGCTTTCTTT. Translated: CASSLGVTGTANTEAFF.